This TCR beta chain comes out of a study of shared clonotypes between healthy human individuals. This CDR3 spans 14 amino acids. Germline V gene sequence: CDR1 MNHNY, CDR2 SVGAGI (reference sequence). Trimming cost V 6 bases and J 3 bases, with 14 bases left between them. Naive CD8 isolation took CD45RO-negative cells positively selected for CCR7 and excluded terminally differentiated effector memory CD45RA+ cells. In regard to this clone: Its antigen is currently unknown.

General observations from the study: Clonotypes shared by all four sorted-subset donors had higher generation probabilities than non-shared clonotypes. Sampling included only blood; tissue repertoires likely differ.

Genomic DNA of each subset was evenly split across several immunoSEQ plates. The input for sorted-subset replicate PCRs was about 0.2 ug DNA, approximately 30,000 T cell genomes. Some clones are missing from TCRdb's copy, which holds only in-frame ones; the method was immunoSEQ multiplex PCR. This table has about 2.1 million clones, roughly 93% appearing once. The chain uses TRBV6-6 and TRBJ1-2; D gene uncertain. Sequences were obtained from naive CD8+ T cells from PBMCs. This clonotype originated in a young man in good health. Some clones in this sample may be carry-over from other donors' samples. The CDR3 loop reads CASSWGEGDYGYTF. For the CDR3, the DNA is TGTGCCAGCAGCTGGGGAGAGGGCGACTATGGCTACACCTTC.